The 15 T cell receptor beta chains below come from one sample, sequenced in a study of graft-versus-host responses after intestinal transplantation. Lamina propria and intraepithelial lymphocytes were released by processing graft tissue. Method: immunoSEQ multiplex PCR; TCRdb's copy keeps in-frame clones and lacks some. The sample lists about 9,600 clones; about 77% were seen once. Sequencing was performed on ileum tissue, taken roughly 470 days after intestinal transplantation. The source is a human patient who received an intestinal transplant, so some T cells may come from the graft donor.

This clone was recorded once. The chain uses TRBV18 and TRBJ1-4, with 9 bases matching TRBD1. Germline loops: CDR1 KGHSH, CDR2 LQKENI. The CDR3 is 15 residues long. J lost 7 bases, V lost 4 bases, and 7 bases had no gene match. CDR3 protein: CASSLQDRGGEKLFF. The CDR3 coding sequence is TGTGCCAGCTCACTCCAGGACAGGGGCGGTGAAAAACTGTTTTTT.

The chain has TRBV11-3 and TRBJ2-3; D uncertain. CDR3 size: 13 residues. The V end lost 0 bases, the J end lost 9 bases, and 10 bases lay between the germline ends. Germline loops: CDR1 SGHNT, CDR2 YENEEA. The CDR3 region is CASSLDRQDTQYF. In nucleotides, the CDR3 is TGTGCCAGCAGCTTAGATAGGCAAGACACGCAGTATTTT.

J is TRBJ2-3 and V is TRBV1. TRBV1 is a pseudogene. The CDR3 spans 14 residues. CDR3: CTRWVDGSTDTQYF. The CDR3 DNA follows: TGCACCAGGTGGGTGGACGGCAGCACAGATACGCAGTATTTT.

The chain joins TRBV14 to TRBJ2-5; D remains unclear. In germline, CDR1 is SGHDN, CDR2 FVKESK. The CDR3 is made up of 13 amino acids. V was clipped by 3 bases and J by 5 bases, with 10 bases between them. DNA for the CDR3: TGTGCCAGCAGCCACCTAAGTGCGGAGACCCAGTACTTC. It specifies CASSHLSAETQYF.

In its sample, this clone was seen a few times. This CDR3 is CASRQGTVGYEQYF. In nucleotides, the CDR3 is TGTGCCAGTAGACAGGGCACGGTCGGTTACGAGCAGTACTTC. The rearrangement uses TRBV19 and TRBJ2-7, with TRBD1 as a possible D gene (6 bases). Germline V gene data show CDR1 as LNHDA and CDR2 as SQIVND (reference sequence). CDR3 size: 14 residues. Between the trimmed V and J ends, which lost 6 bases and 4 bases, there was a span of 16 bases. The full variable domain, its missing parts supplied by reference TRBV19 and TRBJ2-7, is DGGITQSPKYLFRKEGQNVTLSCEQNLNHDAMYWYRQDPGQGLRLIYYSQIVNDFQKGDIAEGYSVSREKKESFPLTVTSAQKNPTAFYLCASRQGTVGYEQYFGPGTRLTVT.

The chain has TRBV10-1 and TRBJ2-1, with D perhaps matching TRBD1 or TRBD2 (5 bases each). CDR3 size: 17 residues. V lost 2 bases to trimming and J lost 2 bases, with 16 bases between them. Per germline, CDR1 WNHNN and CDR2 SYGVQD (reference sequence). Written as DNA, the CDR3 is TGCGCCAGCAGTGAGCTCGTGGGGAGAGGGGCCTACAATGAGCAGTTCTTC. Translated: CASSELVGRGAYNEQFF.

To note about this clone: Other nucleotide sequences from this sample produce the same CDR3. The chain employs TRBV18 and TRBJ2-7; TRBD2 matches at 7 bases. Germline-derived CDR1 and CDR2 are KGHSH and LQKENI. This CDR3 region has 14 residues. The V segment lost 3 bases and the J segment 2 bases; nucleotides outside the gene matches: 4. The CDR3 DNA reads TGTGCCAGCTCACCTGACGGGGGGACCTACGAGCAGTACTTC. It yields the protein CASSPDGGTYEQYF.

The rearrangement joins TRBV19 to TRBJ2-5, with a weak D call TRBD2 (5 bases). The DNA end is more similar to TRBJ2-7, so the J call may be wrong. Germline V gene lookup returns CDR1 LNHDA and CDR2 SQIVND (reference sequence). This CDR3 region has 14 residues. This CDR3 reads CASSPVGGGYEQYF. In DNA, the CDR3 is TGTGCCAGTAGTCCGGTCGGAGGCGGCTACGAGCAGTACTTC.

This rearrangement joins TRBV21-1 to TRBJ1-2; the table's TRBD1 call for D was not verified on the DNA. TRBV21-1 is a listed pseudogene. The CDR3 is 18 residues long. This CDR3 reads CALIQLKTGGPHHYGYTF. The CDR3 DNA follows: TGTGCCTTAATCCAATTAAAAACAGGGGGCCCGCACCACTATGGCTACACCTTC.

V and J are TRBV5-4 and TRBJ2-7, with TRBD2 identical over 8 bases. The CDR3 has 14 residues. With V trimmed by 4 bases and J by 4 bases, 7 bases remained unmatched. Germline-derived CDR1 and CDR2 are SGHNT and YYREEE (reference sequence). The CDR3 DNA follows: TGTGCCAGCAGCCCGGGGGGGAAACCTTACGAGCAGTACTTC. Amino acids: CASSPGGKPYEQYF.

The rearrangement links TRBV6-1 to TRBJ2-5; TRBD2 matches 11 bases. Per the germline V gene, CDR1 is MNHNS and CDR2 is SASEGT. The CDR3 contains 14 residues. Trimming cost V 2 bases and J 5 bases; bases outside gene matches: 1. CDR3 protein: CASSETSGGETQYF. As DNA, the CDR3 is TGTGCCAGCAGTGAAACTAGCGGGGGTGAGACCCAGTACTTC.

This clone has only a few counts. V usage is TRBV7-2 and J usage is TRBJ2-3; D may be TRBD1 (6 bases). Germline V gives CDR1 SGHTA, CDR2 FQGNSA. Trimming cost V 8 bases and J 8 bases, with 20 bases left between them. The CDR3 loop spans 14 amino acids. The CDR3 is CASVTTGSLGTQYF. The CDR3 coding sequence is TGTGCCAGCGTCACAACAGGGAGCTTGGGTACGCAGTATTTT.

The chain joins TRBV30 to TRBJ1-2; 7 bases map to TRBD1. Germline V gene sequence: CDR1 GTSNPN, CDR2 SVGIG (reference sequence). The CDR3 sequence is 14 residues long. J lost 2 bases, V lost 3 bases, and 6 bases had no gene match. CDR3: CAWSGDSLNYGYTF. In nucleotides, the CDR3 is TGTGCCTGGAGCGGGGACAGTTTGAACTATGGCTACACCTTC.

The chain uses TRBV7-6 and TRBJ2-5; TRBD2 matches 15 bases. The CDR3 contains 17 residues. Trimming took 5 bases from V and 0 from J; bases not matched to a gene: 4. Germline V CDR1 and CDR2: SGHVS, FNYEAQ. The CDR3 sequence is CASSPGLAGGHQETQYF. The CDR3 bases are TGTGCCAGCAGCCCGGGACTAGCGGGGGGACACCAAGAGACCCAGTACTTC.

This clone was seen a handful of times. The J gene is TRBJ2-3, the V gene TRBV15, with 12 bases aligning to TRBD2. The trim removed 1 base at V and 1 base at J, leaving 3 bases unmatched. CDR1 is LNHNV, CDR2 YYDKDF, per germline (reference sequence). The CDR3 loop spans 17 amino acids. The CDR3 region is CATSRVWTSGGTDTQYF. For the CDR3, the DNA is TGTGCCACCAGCAGAGTTTGGACTAGCGGGGGCACAGATACGCAGTATTTT.